The clone carrying this T cell receptor beta chain has ten or more counts. Other DNA sequences in the same sample also yield this CDR3. This sample was taken from a study of metastatic and nonmetastatic thyroid tumors. All patients were untreated before thyroid surgery. TCRdb reanalyzed the PCR reads via MiXCR. Among tens of thousands of clones listed, roughly 13% were seen once. The length of the CDR3 is 14 residues. In germline, CDR1 is MDHEN, CDR2 SYDVKM. V lost 7 bases to trimming and J lost 0 bases, with 7 bases between them. The sample consisted of blood. V usage is TRBV28 and J usage is TRBJ1-6; D is unclear. This clonotype was obtained from a female donor with papillary thyroid cancer or a benign thyroid nodule (not recorded which). Some clones in this sample may be carry-over from other donors' samples. CDR3 bases: TGTGCCAGCATAGAGAGCTCCTATAATTCACCCCTCCACTTT. Protein sequence: CASIESSYNSPLHF.